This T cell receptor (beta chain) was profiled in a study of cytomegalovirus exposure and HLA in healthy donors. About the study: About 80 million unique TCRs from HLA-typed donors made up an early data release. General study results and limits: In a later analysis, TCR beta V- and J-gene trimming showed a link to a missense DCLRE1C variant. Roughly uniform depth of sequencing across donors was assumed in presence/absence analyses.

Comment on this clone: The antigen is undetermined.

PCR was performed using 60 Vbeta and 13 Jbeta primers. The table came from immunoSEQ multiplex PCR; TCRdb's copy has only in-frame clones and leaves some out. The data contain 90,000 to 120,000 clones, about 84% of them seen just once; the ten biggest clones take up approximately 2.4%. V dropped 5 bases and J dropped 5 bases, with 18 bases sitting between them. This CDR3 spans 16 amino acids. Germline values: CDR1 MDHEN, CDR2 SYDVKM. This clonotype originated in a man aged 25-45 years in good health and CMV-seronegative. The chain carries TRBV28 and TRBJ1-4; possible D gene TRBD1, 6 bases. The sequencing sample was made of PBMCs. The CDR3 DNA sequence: TGTGCCAGCAGTCCATCACCGGGACAAGGAAATGAAAAACTGTTTTTT. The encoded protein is CASSPSPGQGNEKLFF.